This TCR beta chain derives from a study of T cell clonotyping in hematopoietic cell transplantation. Germline CDR1 MGHRA, CDR2 YSYEKL. The V and J ends lost 3 bases and 2 bases respectively, with 16 bases between them. This CDR3 contains 17 residues. Study-level points and caveats: Broader posttransplant TCR repertoire diversity was predicted by graft donor and pretransplant recipient Inverse Simpson Index values. Pathologically expanded recipient clonotypes increased progressively from day 30 to day 180 as diversity fell. At the given depth, recipient repertoires were over 95% de novo clonotypes. CD4 and CD8 repertoire contributions could not be separated without sorting.

Generated by immunoSEQ multiplex PCR, the TCRdb table keeps only in-frame clones and is missing some. The table lists 65,000 to 75,000 clones, approximately 94% of them singletons. Note on this clone: The target antigen is unknown.

The source material was peripheral blood mononuclear cells. The V and J genes are TRBV4-1 and TRBJ2-2, with a weak D call TRBD2 (5 bases). The clonotype comes from a man between 50 and 59 years old in good health. Some clones in this sample may be carry-over from other donors' samples. The CDR3 region has the DNA TGCGCCAGCAGCCAGGCCCGGGAAGGACTCAACACCGGGGAGCTGTTTTTT. Translated, it gives CASSQAREGLNTGELFF.